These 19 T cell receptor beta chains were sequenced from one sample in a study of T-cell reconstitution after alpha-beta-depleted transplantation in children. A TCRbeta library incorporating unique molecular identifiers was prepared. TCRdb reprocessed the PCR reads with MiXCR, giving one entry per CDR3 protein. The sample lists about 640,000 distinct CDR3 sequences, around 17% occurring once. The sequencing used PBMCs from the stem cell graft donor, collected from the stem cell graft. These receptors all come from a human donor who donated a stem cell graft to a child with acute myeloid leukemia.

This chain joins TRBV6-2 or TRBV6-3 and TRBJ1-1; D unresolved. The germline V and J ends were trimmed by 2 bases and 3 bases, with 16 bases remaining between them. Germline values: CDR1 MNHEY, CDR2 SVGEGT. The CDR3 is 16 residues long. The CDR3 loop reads CASSYLRGRSDTEAFF. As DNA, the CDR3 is TGTGCCAGCAGTTACCTCCGGGGAAGATCGGACACTGAAGCTTTCTTT.

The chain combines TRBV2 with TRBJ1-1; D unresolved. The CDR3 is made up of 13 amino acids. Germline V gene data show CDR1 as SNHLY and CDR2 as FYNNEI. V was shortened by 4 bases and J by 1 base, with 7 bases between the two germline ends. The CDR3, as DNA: TGTGCCAGCAGTGGGCTCCCGAACACTGAAGCTTTCTTT. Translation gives CASSGLPNTEAFF.

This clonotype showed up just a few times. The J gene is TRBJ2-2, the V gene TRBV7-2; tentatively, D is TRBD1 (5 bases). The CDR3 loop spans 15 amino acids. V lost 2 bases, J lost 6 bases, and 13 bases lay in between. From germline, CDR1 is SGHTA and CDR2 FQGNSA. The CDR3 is CASSLLGVIAGELFF. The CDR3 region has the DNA TGTGCCAGCAGCTTATTAGGGGTTATAGCCGGGGAGCTGTTTTTT.

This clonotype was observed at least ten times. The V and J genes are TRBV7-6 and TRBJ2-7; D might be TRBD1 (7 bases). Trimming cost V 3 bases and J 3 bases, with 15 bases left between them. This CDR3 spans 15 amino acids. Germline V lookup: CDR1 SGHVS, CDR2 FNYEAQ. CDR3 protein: CASSFWARDSYEQYF. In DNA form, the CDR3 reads TGTGCCAGCAGCTTTTGGGCGCGGGACAGCTACGAGCAGTACTTC.

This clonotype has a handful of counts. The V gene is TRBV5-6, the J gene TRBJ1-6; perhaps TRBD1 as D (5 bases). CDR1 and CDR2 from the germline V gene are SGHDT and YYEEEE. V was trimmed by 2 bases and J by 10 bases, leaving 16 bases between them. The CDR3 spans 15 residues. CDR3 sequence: CASSFAPRGKSPLHF. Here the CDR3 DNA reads TGTGCCAGCAGCTTCGCTCCACGGGGGAAATCACCCCTCCACTTT. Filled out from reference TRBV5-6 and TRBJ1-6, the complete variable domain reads DAGVTQSPTHLIKTRGQQVTLRCSPKSGHDTVSWYQQALGQGPQFIFQYYEEEERQRGNFPDRFSGHQFPNYSSELNVNALLLGDSALYLCASSFAPRGKSPLHFGNGTRLTVT.

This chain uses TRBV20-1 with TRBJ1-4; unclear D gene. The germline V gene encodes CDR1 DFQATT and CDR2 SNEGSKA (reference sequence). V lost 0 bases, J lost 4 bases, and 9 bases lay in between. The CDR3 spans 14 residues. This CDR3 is CSARDWSYNEKLFF. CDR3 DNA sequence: TGCAGTGCTAGAGATTGGAGTTATAATGAAAAACTGTTTTTT.

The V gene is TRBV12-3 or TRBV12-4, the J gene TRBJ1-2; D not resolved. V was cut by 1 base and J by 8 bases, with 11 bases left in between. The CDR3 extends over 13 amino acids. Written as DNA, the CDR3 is TGTGCCAGCAGTTTAGAGACTCCCCGGGGCTACACCTTC. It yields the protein CASSLETPRGYTF.

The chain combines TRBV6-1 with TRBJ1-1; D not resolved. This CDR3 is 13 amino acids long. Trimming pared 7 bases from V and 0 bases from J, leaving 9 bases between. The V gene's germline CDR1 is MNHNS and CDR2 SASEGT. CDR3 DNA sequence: TGTGCCAGCACTAGGGCCTTGAACACTGAAGCTTTCTTT. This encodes CASTRALNTEAFF.

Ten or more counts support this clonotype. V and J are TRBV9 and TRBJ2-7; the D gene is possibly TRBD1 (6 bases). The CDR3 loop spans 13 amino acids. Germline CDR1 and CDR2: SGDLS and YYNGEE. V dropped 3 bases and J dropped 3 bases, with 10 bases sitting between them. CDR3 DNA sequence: TGTGCCAGCAGCGCAAACAGGGACTACGAGCAGTACTTC. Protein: CASSANRDYEQYF.

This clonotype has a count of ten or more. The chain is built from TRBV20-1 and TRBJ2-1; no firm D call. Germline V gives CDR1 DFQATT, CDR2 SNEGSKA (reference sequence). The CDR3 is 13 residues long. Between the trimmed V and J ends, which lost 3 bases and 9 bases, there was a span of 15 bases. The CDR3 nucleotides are TGCAGTGCTAGCATGTGGGAAGTAGCTGAGCAGTTCTTC. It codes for CSASMWEVAEQFF.

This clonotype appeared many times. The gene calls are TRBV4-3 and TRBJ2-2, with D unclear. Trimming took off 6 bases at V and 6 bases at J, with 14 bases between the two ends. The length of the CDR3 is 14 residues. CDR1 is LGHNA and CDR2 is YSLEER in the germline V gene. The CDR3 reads CASSVGFRAGELFF. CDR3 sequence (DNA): TGCGCCAGCAGTGTGGGGTTTCGGGCCGGGGAGCTGTTTTTT.

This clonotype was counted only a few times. The CDR3 nucleotides read TGCAGTGCTCACCCCCGGACTAGCGGGGGCTTGAGCTCCTACAATGAGCAGTTCTTC. It codes for CSAHPRTSGGLSSYNEQFF. V is TRBV20-1 and J is TRBJ2-1; 13 nucleotides line up with TRBD2. V lost 5 bases and J lost 0; bases outside the gene matches: 13. The length of the CDR3 is 19 residues. Germline values: CDR1 DFQATT, CDR2 SNEGSKA (reference sequence).

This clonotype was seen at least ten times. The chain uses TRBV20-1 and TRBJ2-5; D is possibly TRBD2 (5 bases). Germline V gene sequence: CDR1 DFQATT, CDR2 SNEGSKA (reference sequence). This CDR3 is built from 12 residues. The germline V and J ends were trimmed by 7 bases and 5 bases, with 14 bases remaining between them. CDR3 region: CSVSGQRETQYF. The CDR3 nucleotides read TGCAGTGTGTCAGGCCAGCGGGAGACCCAGTACTTC.

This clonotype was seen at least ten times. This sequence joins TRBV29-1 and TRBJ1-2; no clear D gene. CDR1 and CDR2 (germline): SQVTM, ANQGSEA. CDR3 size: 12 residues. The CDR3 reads CSSQGTNYGYTF. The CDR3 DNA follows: TGCAGTTCCCAAGGAACGAACTATGGCTACACCTTC.

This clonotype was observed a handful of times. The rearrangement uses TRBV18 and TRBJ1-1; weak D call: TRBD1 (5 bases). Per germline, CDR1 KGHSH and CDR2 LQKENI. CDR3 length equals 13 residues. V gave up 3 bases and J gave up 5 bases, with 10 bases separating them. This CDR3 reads CASSPRDGTEAFF. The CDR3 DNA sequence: TGTGCCAGCTCACCCAGGGACGGGACTGAAGCTTTCTTT. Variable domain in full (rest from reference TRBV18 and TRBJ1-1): NAGVMQNPRHLVRRRGQEARLRCSPMKGHSHVYWYRQLPEEGLKFMVYLQKENIIDESGMPKERFSAEFPKEGPSILRIQQVVRGDSAAYFCASSPRDGTEAFFGQGTRLTVV.

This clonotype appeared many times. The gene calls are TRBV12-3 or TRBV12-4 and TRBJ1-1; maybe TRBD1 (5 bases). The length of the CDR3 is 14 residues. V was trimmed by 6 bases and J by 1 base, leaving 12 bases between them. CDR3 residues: CASRPQVRNTEAFF. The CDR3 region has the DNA TGTGCCAGCAGACCACAGGTGCGGAACACTGAAGCTTTCTTT.

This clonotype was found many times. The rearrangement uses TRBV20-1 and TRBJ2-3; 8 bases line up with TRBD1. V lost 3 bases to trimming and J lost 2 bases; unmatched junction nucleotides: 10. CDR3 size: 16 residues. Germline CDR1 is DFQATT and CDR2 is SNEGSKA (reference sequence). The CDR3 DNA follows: TGCAGTGCTAGTGAGGTCGGACAGGGTCACACAGATACGCAGTATTTT. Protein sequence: CSASEVGQGHTDTQYF.

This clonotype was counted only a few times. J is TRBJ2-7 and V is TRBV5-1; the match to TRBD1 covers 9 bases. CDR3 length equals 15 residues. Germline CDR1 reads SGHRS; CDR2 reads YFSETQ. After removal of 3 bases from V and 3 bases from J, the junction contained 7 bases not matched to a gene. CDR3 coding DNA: TGCGCCAGCAGCTACCGGACAGGGGCTATCTACGAGCAGTACTTC. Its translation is CASSYRTGAIYEQYF.

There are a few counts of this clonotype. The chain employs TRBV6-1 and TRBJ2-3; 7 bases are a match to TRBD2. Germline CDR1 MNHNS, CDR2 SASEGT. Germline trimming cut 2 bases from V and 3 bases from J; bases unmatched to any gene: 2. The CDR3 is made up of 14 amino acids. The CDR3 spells CASSEISGTDTQYF. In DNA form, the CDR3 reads TGTGCCAGCAGTGAAATTAGCGGGACAGATACGCAGTATTTT.